The clone carrying this T cell receptor (beta chain) was observed many times. The sample originates from a study of regulatory T cells in long-lasting Graves disease. The V gene lost 6 bases and the J gene lost 1 base, with 16 bases spanning the gap. Per germline, CDR1 SQVTM and CDR2 ANQGSEA. This CDR3 has 14 amino acids. The authors built TCR beta libraries using iRepertoire HTBI primers and Arm-PCR of CDR3 regions. Using its own MiXCR run on the multiplex PCR reads, TCRdb lists one record per CDR3 protein. The sample records a few hundred thousand distinct CDR3 sequences, roughly a fifth being singletons. Time point of the sample: newly diagnosed GD, antithyroid drugs for less than 3 months. The TCR library was made from RNA that had been extracted from PBMCs in TRIzol. This sample also appeared in a second study, on T cells in Graves' hyperthyroidism and ophthalmopathy. In that study: Among clonotypes expanded in thyroid above 0.001, most were also found in blood.

The rearrangement links TRBV29-1 to TRBJ2-7; TRBD2 is a possible D gene (5 bases). The sequencing here drew on peripheral blood mononuclear cells (PBMCs), taken at new diagnosis, from a patient treated with antithyroid drugs. The TCR originated in a woman aged 30 to 39 with Graves disease. DNA of the CDR3: TGCAGCGTCCGGCGGAGGTCAGATTCCTACGAGCAGTACTTC. It translates to CSVRRRSDSYEQYF.